A selection of T cell receptor beta chains follows, all from one sample in a study of beta chain features in type 1 diabetes. The protocol was immunoSEQ multiplex PCR, while the TCRdb copy is restricted to in-frame clones and leaves out a portion. The sample holds roughly 130,000 clones, roughly 15% seen once. The sample consisted of central memory CD4+ T cells from blood. The origin of the receptors is a man aged 30-40 years with type 1 diabetes. Both conserved end residues are part of each CDR3.

j_gene,v_gene,CDR3aa
TRBJ2-7,TRBV7-2,CASSLTMTGYEQYF
TRBJ2-5,TRBV5-1,CASNRQGEETQYF
TRBJ2-7,TRBV2,CASSDDRYEQYF
TRBJ2-1,TRBV7-2,CASSLAVRSHNEQFF
TRBJ2-3,TRBV15,CATSRDPVGQGHTDTQYF
TRBJ1-6,TRBV29-1,CSVGTGDKNSPLHF
TRBJ2-7,TRBV10-3,CAISVGLSSYEQYF
TRBJ1-2,TRBV6-5,CASSRQSTFYGYTF
TRBJ1-2,TRBV2,CASSGPQRDYGYTF
TRBJ2-7,TRBV2,CASEPGQGLYEQYF
TRBJ2-2,TRBV9,CASTLRGANTGELFF
TRBJ1-2,TRBV4-3,CASSQGGLYGYTF
TRBJ1-4,TRBV4-1,CASSQAYEKLFF
TRBJ2-1,TRBV9,CASSVSGGTYNEQFF
TRBJ2-2,TRBV12-2,CASRLKSQGRTGELFF